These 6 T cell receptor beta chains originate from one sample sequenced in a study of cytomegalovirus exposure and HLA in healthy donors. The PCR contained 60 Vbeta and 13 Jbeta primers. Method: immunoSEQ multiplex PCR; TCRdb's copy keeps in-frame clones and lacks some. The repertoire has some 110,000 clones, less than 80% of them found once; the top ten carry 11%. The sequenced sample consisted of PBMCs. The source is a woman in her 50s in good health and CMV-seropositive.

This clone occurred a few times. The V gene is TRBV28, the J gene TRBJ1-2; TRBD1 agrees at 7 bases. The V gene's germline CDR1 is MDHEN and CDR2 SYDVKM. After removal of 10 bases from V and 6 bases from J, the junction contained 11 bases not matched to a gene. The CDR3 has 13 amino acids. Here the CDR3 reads CATHREGAHGYTF. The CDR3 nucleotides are TGTGCCACTCATCGGGAGGGGGCGCATGGCTACACCTTC.

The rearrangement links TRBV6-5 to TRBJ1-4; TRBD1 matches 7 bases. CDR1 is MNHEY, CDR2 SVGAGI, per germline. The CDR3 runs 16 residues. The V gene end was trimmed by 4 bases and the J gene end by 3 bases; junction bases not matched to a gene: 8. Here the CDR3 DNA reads TGTGCCAGCAGTTTCTCTCCGACAGGGCCTAATGAAAAACTGTTTTTT. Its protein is CASSFSPTGPNEKLFF.

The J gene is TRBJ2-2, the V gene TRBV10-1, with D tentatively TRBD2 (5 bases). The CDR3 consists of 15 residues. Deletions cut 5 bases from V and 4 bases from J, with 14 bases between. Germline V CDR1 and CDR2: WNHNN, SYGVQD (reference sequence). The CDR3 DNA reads TGCGCCAGCAGTTGGACCCGGGGAGCCACCGGGGAGCTGTTTTTT. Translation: CASSWTRGATGELFF.

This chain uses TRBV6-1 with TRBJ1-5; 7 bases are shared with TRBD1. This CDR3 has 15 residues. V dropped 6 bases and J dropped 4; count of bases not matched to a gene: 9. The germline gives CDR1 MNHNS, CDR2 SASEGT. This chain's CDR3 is CASSDLKQGNQPQHF. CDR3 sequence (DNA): TGTGCCAGCAGCGATCTTAAACAGGGGAATCAGCCCCAGCATTTT.

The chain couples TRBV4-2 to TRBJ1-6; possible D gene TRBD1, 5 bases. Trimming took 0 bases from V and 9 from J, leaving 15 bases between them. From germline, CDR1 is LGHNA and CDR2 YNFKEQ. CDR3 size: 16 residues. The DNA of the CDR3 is TGTGCCAGCAGCCAAGAGACTGGGCAGGGTAGTTCACCCCTCCACTTT. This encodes CASSQETGQGSSPLHF.

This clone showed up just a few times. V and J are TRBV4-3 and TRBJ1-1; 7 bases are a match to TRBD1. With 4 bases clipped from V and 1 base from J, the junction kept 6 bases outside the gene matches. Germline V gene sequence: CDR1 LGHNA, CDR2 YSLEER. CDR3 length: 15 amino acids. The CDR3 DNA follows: TGCGCCAGCAGCCTCCTCGGACAGGCGAACACTGAAGCTTTCTTT. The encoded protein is CASSLLGQANTEAFF.